The 14 T cell receptor beta chains given below trace back to one sample, sequenced in a study of T-cell memory formation after mild COVID-19. TCRdb fed the 5' RACE reads into MiXCR, producing one record per CDR3 protein. This table holds some 210,000 distinct CDR3 sequences, over 9.5% found once. The sample comprised PBMCs or a T cell subset sorted from them (not recorded which). The receptors stem from a man between 18 and 29 years old who had mild COVID-19 (a few samples of this study predate the infection). Cell type and time point are not known.

This clonotype was observed at least ten times. V usage is TRBV7-9 and J usage is TRBJ2-3; maybe TRBD1 (5 bases). V lost 4 bases to trimming and J lost 1 base, with 12 bases between them. Germline assignment: CDR1 SEHNR and CDR2 FQNEAQ (reference sequence). The CDR3 is made up of 15 amino acids. DNA of the CDR3: TGTGCCAGCAGCTCGTTCGCACAGGGCACAGATACGCAGTATTTT. Protein product: CASSSFAQGTDTQYF.

In this sample, this clonotype turned up many times. The chain is built from TRBV20-1 and TRBJ2-7; D may match TRBD1 or TRBD2 (6 bases each). The germline V gene encodes CDR1 DFQATT and CDR2 SNEGSKA (reference sequence). This CDR3 is built from 14 residues. V shed 3 bases and J shed 3 bases, with 15 bases lying between them. CDR3 sequence: CSARRGASYYEQYF. DNA of the CDR3: TGCAGTGCTAGGAGGGGGGCCTCCTACTACGAGCAGTACTTC.

This clonotype was observed a few times. The J gene is TRBJ2-2, the V gene TRBV19; D unresolved. Germline values: CDR1 LNHDA, CDR2 SQIVND (reference sequence). V gave up 7 bases and J gave up 3 bases, with 9 bases separating them. The length of the CDR3 is 13 residues. CDR3 sequence reads: CASTTTDTGELFF. In DNA form, the CDR3 reads TGTGCCAGTACTACAACGGACACCGGGGAGCTGTTTTTT.

The rearrangement uses TRBV6-5 and TRBJ2-3; maybe TRBD1 (5 bases). This CDR3 has 13 amino acids. Germline CDR1 is MNHEY and CDR2 is SVGAGI. Between the trimmed V and J ends, which lost 4 bases and 4 bases, there was a span of 9 bases. The CDR3: CASSSPGSDTQYF. The CDR3 DNA reads as TGTGCCAGCAGTTCTCCAGGGTCAGATACGCAGTATTTT.

The chain joins TRBV10-2 to TRBJ1-1, with a weak D call TRBD1 (6 bases). CDR1 and CDR2 (germline): WSHSY, SAAADI. With 0 bases removed from V and 8 bases from J, the gap between germline ends came to 10 bases. The CDR3 sequence is 13 residues long. CDR3 loop: CASSESTGTEAFF. DNA for the CDR3: TGCGCCAGCAGTGAGTCAACCGGGACAGAAGCTTTCTTT.

This clonotype came up a few times. The chain uses TRBV7-2 and TRBJ2-7; D remains ambiguous. The V gene's germline CDR1 is SGHTA and CDR2 FQGNSA. Trimming removed 4 bases at V and 0 bases at J, with 4 bases between. The CDR3 spans 12 residues. This CDR3 is CASSWNSYEQYF. CDR3 coding DNA: TGTGCCAGCAGCTGGAACTCCTACGAGCAGTACTTC.

This clonotype was detected a few times. The V call is TRBV11-3, the J call TRBJ2-5; tentatively, D is TRBD2 (6 bases). CDR1 and CDR2 from the germline V gene are SGHNT and YENEEA. V was clipped by 0 bases and J by 1 base, with 6 bases between them. There are 14 residues in the CDR3. CDR3 region: CASSLDSGQETQYF. The CDR3 nucleotides read TGTGCCAGCAGCTTAGATAGCGGCCAAGAGACCCAGTACTTC.

This clonotype was observed a handful of times. J is TRBJ2-5 and V is TRBV4-3; 9 nucleotides line up with TRBD2. The junction had 6 bases not matched to a gene; V was cut back by 4 bases and J by 3 bases. The length of the CDR3 is 15 residues. The germline gives CDR1 LGHNA, CDR2 YSLEER. DNA for the CDR3: TGCGCCAGCAGCCGAAGCGGGGGGCGGGAAGAGACCCAGTACTTC. Translation: CASSRSGGREETQYF.

This clonotype was counted a few times. The chain couples TRBV4-3 to TRBJ2-2; D is undetermined. Germline V gene lookup returns CDR1 LGHNA and CDR2 YSLEER. The CDR3 is 15 residues long. V gave up 0 bases and J gave up 1 base, with 6 bases separating them. The CDR3 nucleotides read TGCGCCAGCAGCCAAGAAAGGAGGAACACCGGGGAGCTGTTTTTT. Residues: CASSQERRNTGELFF.

This chain links TRBV29-1 with TRBJ2-1; 11 positions agree with TRBD1. This CDR3 is built from 13 residues. With V trimmed by 6 bases and J by 8 bases, 6 bases remained unmatched. Germline CDR1 SQVTM, CDR2 ANQGSEA. As DNA, the CDR3 is TGCAGCGTGTCGGGACAGGGGGTCTATGAGCAGTTCTTC. Its protein product is CSVSGQGVYEQFF.

The chain carries TRBV4-2 and TRBJ1-1; 8 bases agree with TRBD1. The CDR3 runs 14 residues. With V trimmed by 5 bases and J by 4 bases, 6 bases remained unmatched. CDR1 LGHNA and CDR2 YNFKEQ come from the germline V gene. DNA of the CDR3: TGTGCCAGCAGCGACAGGGGAGCCGGCACTGAAGCTTTCTTT. Its translation is CASSDRGAGTEAFF.

The chain has TRBV5-1 and TRBJ2-1, with D perhaps given as TRBD1 or TRBD2 (5 bases each). This CDR3 contains 15 residues. Trimming removed 5 bases from V and 0 bases from J, with 12 bases in between. Germline-derived CDR1 and CDR2 are SGHRS and YFSETQ. CDR3 residues: CASSWGGGSYNEQFF. Here the CDR3 DNA reads TGCGCCAGCAGTTGGGGTGGGGGCTCCTACAATGAGCAGTTCTTC.

V and J are TRBV20-1 and TRBJ2-7, with TRBD1 as a possible D gene (5 bases). The CDR3 consists of 16 residues. V gave up 0 bases and J gave up 4 bases, with 19 bases separating them. Germline V gene sequence: CDR1 DFQATT, CDR2 SNEGSKA (reference sequence). CDR3 bases: TGCAGTGCTAGAGATCCAAAACCAGGGTTATGGTACGAGCAGTACTTC. Translating it yields CSARDPKPGLWYEQYF.

The chain uses TRBV11-2 and TRBJ2-1; D gene uncertain. Germline-derived CDR1 and CDR2 are SGHAT and FQNNGV. The V and J ends lost 0 bases and 10 bases respectively, with 13 bases between them. The CDR3 loop spans 14 amino acids. CDR3 in DNA: TGTGCCAGCAGCTTAGATAGATCGTCTCGGGAGCAGTTCTTC. Translating gives CASSLDRSSREQFF.